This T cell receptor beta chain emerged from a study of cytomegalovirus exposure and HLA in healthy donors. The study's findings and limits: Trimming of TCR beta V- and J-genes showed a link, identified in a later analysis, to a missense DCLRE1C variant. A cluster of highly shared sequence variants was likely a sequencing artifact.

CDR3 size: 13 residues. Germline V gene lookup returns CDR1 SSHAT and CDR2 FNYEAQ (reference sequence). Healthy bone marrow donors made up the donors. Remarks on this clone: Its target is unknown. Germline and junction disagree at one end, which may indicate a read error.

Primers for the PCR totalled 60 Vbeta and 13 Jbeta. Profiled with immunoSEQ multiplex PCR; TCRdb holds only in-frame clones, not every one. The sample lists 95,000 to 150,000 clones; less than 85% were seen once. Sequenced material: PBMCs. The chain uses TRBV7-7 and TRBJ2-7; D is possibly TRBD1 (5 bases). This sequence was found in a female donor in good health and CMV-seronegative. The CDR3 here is CASSRRVDDEQYF. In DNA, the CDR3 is TGTGCTAGCAGCCGCAGGGTGGATGATGAGCAGTACTTC.